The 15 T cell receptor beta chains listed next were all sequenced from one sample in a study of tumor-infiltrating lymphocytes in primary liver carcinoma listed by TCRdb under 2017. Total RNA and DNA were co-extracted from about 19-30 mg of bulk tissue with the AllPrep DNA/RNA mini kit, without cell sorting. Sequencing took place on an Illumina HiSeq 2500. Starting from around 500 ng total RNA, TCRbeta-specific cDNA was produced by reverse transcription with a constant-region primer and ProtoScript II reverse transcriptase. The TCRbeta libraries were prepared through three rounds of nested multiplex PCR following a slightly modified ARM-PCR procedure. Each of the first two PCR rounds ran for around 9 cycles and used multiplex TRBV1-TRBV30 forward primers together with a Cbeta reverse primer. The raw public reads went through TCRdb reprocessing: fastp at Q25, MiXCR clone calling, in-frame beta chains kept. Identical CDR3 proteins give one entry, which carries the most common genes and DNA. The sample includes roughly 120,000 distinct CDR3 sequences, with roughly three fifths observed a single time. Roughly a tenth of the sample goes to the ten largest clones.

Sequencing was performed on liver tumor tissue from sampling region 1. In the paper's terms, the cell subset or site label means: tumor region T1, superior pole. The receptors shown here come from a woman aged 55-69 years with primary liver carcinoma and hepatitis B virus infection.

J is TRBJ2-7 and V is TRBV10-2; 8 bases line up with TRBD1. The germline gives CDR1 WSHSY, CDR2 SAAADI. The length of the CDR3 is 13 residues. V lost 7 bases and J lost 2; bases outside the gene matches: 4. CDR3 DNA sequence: TGCGCCAGCACGGGACAGGTTCCCTACGAGCAGTACTTC. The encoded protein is CASTGQVPYEQYF.

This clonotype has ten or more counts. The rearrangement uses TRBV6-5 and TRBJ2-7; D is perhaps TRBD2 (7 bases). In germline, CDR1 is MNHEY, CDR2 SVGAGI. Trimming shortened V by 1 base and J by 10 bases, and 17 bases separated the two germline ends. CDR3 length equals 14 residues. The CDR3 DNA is TGTGCCAGCAGTTACTTCCTAGGGGGGACTACCCAGTACTTC. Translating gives CASSYFLGGTTQYF.

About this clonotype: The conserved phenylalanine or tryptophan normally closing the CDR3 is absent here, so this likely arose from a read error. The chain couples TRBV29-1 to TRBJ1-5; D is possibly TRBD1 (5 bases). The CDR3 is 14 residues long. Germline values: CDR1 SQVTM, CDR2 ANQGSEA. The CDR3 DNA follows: TGCAGCGTTGAAGAGTCGGGGGGGAATCAGCCACAGCATTCT. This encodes CSVEESGGNQPQHS.

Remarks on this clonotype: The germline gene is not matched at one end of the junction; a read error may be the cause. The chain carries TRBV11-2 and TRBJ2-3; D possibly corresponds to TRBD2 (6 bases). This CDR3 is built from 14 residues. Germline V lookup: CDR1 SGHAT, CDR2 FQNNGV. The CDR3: CASSFSSARDTQCF. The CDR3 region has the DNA TGTGCCAGTAGCTTCTCTAGCGCCCGGGATACGCAGTGTTTT.

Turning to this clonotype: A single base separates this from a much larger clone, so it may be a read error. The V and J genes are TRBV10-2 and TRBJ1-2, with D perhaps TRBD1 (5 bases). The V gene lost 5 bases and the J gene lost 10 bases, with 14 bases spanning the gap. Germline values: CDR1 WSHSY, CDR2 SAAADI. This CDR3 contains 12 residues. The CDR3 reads CASSSQGIDYTF. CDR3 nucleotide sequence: TGCGCCAGCAGTTCCCAGGGCATTGACTACACCTTC.

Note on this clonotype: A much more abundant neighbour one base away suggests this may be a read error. CDR3 amino acids: CASSQRAQGYTF. CDR3 DNA: TGTGCCAGCAGTCAACGGGCACAAGGCTACACCTTC. The rearrangement uses TRBV12-3 or TRBV12-4 and TRBJ1-2; no clear D. This CDR3 is built from 12 residues. The V gene lost 5 bases and the J gene lost 8 bases, with 12 bases spanning the gap.

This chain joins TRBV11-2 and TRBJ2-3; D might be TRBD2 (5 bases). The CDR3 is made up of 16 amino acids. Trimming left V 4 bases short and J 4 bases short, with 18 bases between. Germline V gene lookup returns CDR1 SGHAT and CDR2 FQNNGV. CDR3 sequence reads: CASSSSRLYGADTQYF. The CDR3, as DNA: TGTGCCAGCAGCTCATCCCGGTTATACGGGGCAGATACGCAGTATTTT.

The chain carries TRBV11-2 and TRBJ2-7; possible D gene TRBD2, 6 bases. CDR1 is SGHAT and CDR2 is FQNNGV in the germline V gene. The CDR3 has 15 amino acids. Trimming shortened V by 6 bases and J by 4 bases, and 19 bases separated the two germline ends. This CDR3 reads CASSPRAGREYEQYF. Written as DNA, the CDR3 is TGTGCCAGCAGTCCCCGGGCGGGACGTGAGTACGAGCAGTACTTC.

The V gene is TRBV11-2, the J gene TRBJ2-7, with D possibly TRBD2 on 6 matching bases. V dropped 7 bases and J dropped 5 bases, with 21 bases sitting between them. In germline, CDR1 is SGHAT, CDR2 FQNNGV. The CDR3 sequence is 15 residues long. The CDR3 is CASNVDPAGTHEQYF. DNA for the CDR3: TGTGCCAGCAACGTAGACCCTGCGGGGACCCACGAGCAGTACTTC.

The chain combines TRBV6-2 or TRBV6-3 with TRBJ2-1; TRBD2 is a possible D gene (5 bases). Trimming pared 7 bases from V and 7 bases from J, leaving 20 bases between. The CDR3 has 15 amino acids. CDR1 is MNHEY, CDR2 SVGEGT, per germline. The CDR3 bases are TGTGCCAGCACCCCCTACGTGGGAGTAAAAAATGAGCAGTTCTTC. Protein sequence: CASTPYVGVKNEQFF.

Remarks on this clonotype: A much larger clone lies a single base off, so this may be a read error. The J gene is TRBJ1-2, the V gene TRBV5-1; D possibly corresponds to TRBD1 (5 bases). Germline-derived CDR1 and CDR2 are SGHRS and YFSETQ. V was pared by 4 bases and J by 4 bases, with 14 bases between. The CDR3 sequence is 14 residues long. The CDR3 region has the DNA TGCGCCAGCAGCAGTGGACACCTAGTCTATGGCTACACCTTC. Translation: CASSSGHLVYGYTF.

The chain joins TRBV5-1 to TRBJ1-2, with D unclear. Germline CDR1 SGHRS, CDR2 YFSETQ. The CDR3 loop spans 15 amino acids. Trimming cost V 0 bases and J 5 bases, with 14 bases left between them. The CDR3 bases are TGCGCCAGCAGCTTGGATCGGGGAGCTGGGTATGGCTACACCTTC. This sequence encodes CASSLDRGAGYGYTF.

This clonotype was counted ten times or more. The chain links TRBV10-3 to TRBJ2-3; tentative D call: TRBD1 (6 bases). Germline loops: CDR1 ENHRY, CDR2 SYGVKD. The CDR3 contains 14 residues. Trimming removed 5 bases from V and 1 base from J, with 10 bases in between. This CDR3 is CAISRQVGTDTQYF. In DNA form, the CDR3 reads TGTGCCATCAGTCGACAGGTCGGCACAGATACGCAGTATTTT.

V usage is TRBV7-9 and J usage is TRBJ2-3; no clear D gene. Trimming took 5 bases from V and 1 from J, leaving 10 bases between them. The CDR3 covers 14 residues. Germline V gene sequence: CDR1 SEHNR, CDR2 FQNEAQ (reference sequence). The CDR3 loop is CASSLATCTDTQYF. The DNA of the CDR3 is TGTGCCAGCAGCCTGGCGACTTGCACAGATACGCAGTATTTT.

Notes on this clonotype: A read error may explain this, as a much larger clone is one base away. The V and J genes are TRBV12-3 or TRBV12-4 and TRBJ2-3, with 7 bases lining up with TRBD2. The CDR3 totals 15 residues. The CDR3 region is CVSSLSGTYTDTQYF. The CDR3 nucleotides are TGTGTCAGCAGTTTAAGCGGGACCTACACAGATACGCAGTATTTT.